The 2 T cell receptor beta chains listed next were all sequenced from one sample in a study of T cells of healthy individuals. TCRdb reanalysed the 5' RACE reads using MiXCR and keeps one entry per CDR3 protein. The sample includes some 100,000 distinct CDR3 sequences, around 17% of them seen just once. The receptors were sampled from a human donor in good health.

The chain combines TRBV2 with TRBJ2-7, with 8 bases lining up with TRBD1. The junction had 7 bases not matched to a gene; V was cut back by 6 bases and J by 6 bases. Germline values: CDR1 SNHLY, CDR2 FYNNEI. This CDR3 has 13 residues. This CDR3 reads CASRPDRGGEQYF. The CDR3 bases are TGTGCCAGCAGACCAGACAGGGGTGGCGAGCAGTACTTC.

The chain employs TRBV5-6 and TRBJ1-1, with 7 bases matching TRBD1. The V gene's germline CDR1 is SGHDT and CDR2 YYEEEE. The V gene end was trimmed by 3 bases and the J gene end by 2 bases; junction bases not matched to a gene: 7. This CDR3 is built from 15 residues. The CDR3 nucleotides are TGTGCCAGCAGCTACAGGGGAAGCGGTAACACTGAAGCTTTCTTT. This sequence encodes CASSYRGSGNTEAFF.